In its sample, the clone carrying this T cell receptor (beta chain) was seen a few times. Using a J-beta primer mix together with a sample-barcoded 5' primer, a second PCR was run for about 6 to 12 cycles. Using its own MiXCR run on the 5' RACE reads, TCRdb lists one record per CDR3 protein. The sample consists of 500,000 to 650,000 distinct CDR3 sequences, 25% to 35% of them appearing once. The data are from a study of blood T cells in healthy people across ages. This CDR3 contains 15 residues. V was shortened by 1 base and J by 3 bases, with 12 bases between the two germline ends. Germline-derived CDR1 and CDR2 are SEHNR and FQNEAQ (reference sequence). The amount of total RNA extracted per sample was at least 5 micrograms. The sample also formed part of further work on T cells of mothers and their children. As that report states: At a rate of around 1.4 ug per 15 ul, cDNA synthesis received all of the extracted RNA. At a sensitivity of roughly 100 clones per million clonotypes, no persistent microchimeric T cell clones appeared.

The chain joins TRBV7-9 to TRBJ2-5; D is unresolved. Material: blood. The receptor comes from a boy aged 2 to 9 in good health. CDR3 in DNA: TGTGCCAGCAGCTTAGATTGGTTCAGCGAAGAGACCCAGTACTTC. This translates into CASSLDWFSEETQYF.